The 28 T cell receptor beta chains below all came from one sample that was sequenced in a study of cytomegalovirus exposure and HLA in healthy donors. Only in-frame clones appear in the TCRdb table, and some are missing; sequencing was by immunoSEQ multiplex PCR. The data contain over 250,000 clones, roughly 87% of them singletons. Sample: PBMCs. The receptors derive from a woman under 40 in good health and CMV-seropositive.

The V call is TRBV7-3, the J call TRBJ2-1; the match to TRBD2 covers 9 bases. Germline V CDR1 and CDR2: SGHTA, FQGTGA. With 1 base clipped from V and 2 bases from J, the junction kept 6 bases outside the gene matches. The length of the CDR3 is 17 residues. The CDR3 loop is CASSLRPSGTPYNEQFF. The CDR3 DNA sequence: TGTGCCAGCAGCTTAAGGCCTAGCGGGACACCCTACAATGAGCAGTTCTTC.

V is TRBV5-4 and J is TRBJ2-7, with TRBD2 as a possible D gene (5 bases). This CDR3 region has 14 residues. CDR1 is SGHNT, CDR2 YYREEE, per germline (reference sequence). V lost 0 bases to trimming and J lost 5 bases, with 12 bases between them. The CDR3 is CASSLGASFDEQYF. The CDR3 bases are TGTGCCAGCAGCTTGGGAGCTAGCTTTGACGAGCAGTACTTC.

This clone was detected only a few times. The chain employs TRBV4-3 and TRBJ2-5, with D uncertain. The CDR3 sequence is 14 residues long. Germline V gene lookup returns CDR1 LGHNA and CDR2 YSLEER. Trimming took off 0 bases at V and 5 bases at J, with 10 bases between the two ends. The CDR3 protein is CASSQDTNMETQYF. Here the CDR3 DNA reads TGCGCCAGCAGCCAAGATACGAACATGGAGACCCAGTACTTC.

This rearrangement joins TRBV11-3 to TRBJ2-1; 8 bases fit TRBD1. V shed 5 bases, J shed 2 bases, and the junction held 5 bases outside the gene matches. Per germline, CDR1 SGHNT and CDR2 YENEEA. CDR3 length equals 15 residues. DNA of the CDR3: TGTGCCAGCAGCCTGACAGGGGCGACCTACAATGAGCAGTTCTTC. The encoded protein is CASSLTGATYNEQFF.

This sequence joins TRBV4-3 and TRBJ2-1, with TRBD1 identical over 9 bases. CDR1 and CDR2 from the germline V gene are LGHNA and YSLEER. The CDR3 extends over 18 amino acids. V lost 3 bases and J lost 3; bases outside the gene matches: 12. DNA of the CDR3: TGCGCCAGCAGCCATCCCGGATCGCTGGGACAGGGCTACAATGAGCAGTTCTTC. This gives the protein CASSHPGSLGQGYNEQFF.

This clone was seen once. The rearrangement uses TRBV11-2 and TRBJ2-5; 12 bases agree with TRBD2. This CDR3 has 16 amino acids. CDR1 and CDR2 (germline): SGHAT, FQNNGV. After removal of 5 bases from V and 6 bases from J, the junction contained 10 bases not matched to a gene. CDR3 sequence (DNA): TGTGCCAGCAGCCCAAACGGACTAGCGGGATTAAAGACCCAGTACTTC. Translating it yields CASSPNGLAGLKTQYF.

The chain joins TRBV5-6 to TRBJ1-1; no clear D. V lost 0 bases, J lost 6 bases, and 9 bases lay in between. Germline V gives CDR1 SGHDT, CDR2 YYEEEE. This CDR3 has 13 amino acids. The CDR3 region has the DNA TGTGCCAGCAGCTTGGGGGAGATTCCTGAAGCTTTCTTT. It is translated as CASSLGEIPEAFF.

The chain uses TRBV19 and TRBJ2-2; weak D call: TRBD2 (7 bases). Trimming removed 9 bases from V and 7 bases from J, with 21 bases in between. The germline V gene encodes CDR1 LNHDA and CDR2 SQIVND (reference sequence). The CDR3 is 15 residues long. The CDR3 DNA reads as TGTGCCAGCACCATGGGAGGGGGACCCTTCGGGGAGCTGTTTTTT. Translation gives CASTMGGGPFGELFF. Complete variable domain (other parts from reference TRBV19 and TRBJ2-2): DGGITQSPKYLFRKEGQNVTLSCEQNLNHDAMYWYRQDPGQGLRLIYYSQIVNDFQKGDIAEGYSVSREKKESFPLTVTSAQKNPTAFYLCASTMGGGPFGELFFGEGSRLTVL.

The genes are TRBV28 and TRBJ2-7, with TRBD2 matching over 9 bases. The CDR3 consists of 13 residues. Germline loops: CDR1 MDHEN, CDR2 SYDVKM. The V segment lost 4 bases and the J segment 6 bases; nucleotides outside the gene matches: 4. The DNA of the CDR3 is TGTGCCAGCAGTTGGACTAGCGAGATCGAGCAGTACTTC. Its protein product is CASSWTSEIEQYF.

Only one count was recorded for this clone. The chain is built from TRBV28 and TRBJ1-5; D unclear. The CDR3 is made up of 14 amino acids. The germline gives CDR1 MDHEN, CDR2 SYDVKM. V gave up 1 base and J gave up 0 bases, with 4 bases separating them. CDR3: CASSLSYSNQPQHF. In DNA, the CDR3 is TGTGCCAGCAGTTTATCCTATAGCAATCAGCCCCAGCATTTT. Full variable domain (remainder filled in from reference TRBV28 and TRBJ1-5): DVKVTQSSRYLVKRTGEKVFLECVQDMDHENMFWYRQDPGLGLRLIYFSYDVKMKEKGDIPEGYSVSREKKERFSLILESASTNQTSMYLCASSLSYSNQPQHFGDGTRLSIL.

The chain joins TRBV5-6 to TRBJ2-3; maybe TRBD2 (5 bases). This CDR3 region has 14 residues. Germline assignment: CDR1 SGHDT and CDR2 YYEEEE. The germline V and J ends were trimmed by 1 base and 3 bases, with 9 bases remaining between them. In DNA, the CDR3 is TGTGCCAGCAGCTTGCGGGAAGGGACAGATACGCAGTATTTT. This sequence encodes CASSLREGTDTQYF. Full variable domain (remainder filled in from reference TRBV5-6 and TRBJ2-3): DAGVTQSPTHLIKTRGQQVTLRCSPKSGHDTVSWYQQALGQGPQFIFQYYEEEERQRGNFPDRFSGHQFPNYSSELNVNALLLGDSALYLCASSLREGTDTQYFGPGTRLTVL.

The chain couples TRBV5-1 to TRBJ2-7; TRBD2 agrees at 7 bases. The V gene's germline CDR1 is SGHRS and CDR2 YFSETQ. After removal of 4 bases from V and 5 bases from J, the junction contained 6 bases not matched to a gene. This CDR3 is built from 13 residues. CDR3 residues: CASSPGTTHEQYF. CDR3 sequence (DNA): TGCGCCAGCAGCCCCGGGACTACACACGAGCAGTACTTC.

The J gene is TRBJ1-5, the V gene TRBV15; perhaps TRBD1 as D (5 bases). The germline V gene has CDR1 LNHNV and CDR2 YYDKDF (reference sequence). Between the trimmed V and J ends, which lost 0 bases and 4 bases, there was a span of 10 bases. This CDR3 has 15 residues. CDR3 coding DNA: TGTGCCACCAGCAGAGATCAGGGTTTAAATCAGCCCCAGCATTTT. Its translation is CATSRDQGLNQPQHF.

The rearrangement links TRBV9 to TRBJ1-1, with 9 bases aligning to TRBD1. Germline V gene data show CDR1 as SGDLS and CDR2 as YYNGEE. V gave up 2 bases and J gave up 4 bases; unmatched junction bases: 3. The CDR3 is 14 amino acids. CDR3 sequence: CASSVGTGTTEAFF. As DNA, the CDR3 is TGTGCCAGCAGCGTCGGGACAGGGACCACTGAAGCTTTCTTT.

This clone was detected only once. The chain uses TRBV19 and TRBJ2-1, with D possibly being TRBD1 (6 bases). V gave up 2 bases and J gave up 4 bases, with 12 bases separating them. This CDR3 spans 15 amino acids. Looked up from germline, CDR1 is LNHDA and CDR2 is SQIVND (reference sequence). This CDR3 reads CASSIPGQLYNEQFF. CDR3 in DNA: TGTGCCAGTAGTATACCGGGACAACTATACAATGAGCAGTTCTTC. The full variable domain, in which reference TRBV19 and TRBJ2-1 provide the parts outside the CDR3, is DGGITQSPKYLFRKEGQNVTLSCEQNLNHDAMYWYRQDPGQGLRLIYYSQIVNDFQKGDIAEGYSVSREKKESFPLTVTSAQKNPTAFYLCASSIPGQLYNEQFFGPGTRLTVL.

The rearrangement uses TRBV18 and TRBJ1-1; D is possibly TRBD1 (6 bases). Germline V gives CDR1 KGHSH, CDR2 LQKENI. V shed 5 bases and J shed 3 bases, with 13 bases lying between them. This CDR3 is 14 amino acids long. The CDR3 loop is CASSLKQGDTEAFF. The CDR3 DNA is TGTGCCAGCTCATTAAAACAGGGCGACACTGAAGCTTTCTTT.

This chain uses TRBV4-3 with TRBJ2-6, with D perhaps matching TRBD2 (6 bases). CDR1 and CDR2 (germline): LGHNA, YSLEER. V lost 0 bases and J 0 bases, leaving 15 bases between the germline ends. The CDR3 covers 19 residues. The CDR3 protein is CASSQDWRVVSSGANVLTF. DNA of the CDR3: TGCGCCAGCAGCCAAGATTGGAGGGTGGTTAGCTCTGGGGCCAACGTCCTGACTTTC.

J is TRBJ2-7 and V is TRBV6-1; 7 nucleotides agree with TRBD2. Per the germline V gene, CDR1 is MNHNS and CDR2 is SASEGT. V shed 9 bases and J 3 bases; nucleotides not matched to a gene: 2. The CDR3 consists of 11 residues. CDR3 DNA: TGTGCCAGTATAGCGGGCTACGAGCAGTACTTC. Translated: CASIAGYEQYF.

The chain uses TRBV30 and TRBJ1-5, with no clear D. The germline V and J ends were trimmed by 1 base and 4 bases, with 11 bases remaining between them. The germline CDR1 and CDR2 sequences are GTSNPN and SVGIG (reference sequence). This CDR3 has 14 residues. Here the CDR3 DNA reads TGTGCCTGGAGTGCCCTTGGAGGGAATCAGCCCCAGCATTTT. Amino acid sequence: CAWSALGGNQPQHF.

The DNA of the CDR3 is TGTGCCAGCAGCTTGGCCAAGTGGGACCCGGTTGGGGAGACCCAGTACTTC. It yields the protein CASSLAKWDPVGETQYF. This chain joins TRBV5-6 and TRBJ2-5; D is perhaps TRBD1 or TRBD2 (5 bases each). V was trimmed by 0 bases and J by 5 bases, leaving 20 bases between them. This CDR3 is built from 17 residues. Germline assignment: CDR1 SGHDT and CDR2 YYEEEE.

V usage is TRBV27 and J usage is TRBJ1-5; TRBD1 is a possible D gene (6 bases). The CDR3 extends over 17 amino acids. From germline, CDR1 is MNHEY and CDR2 SMNVEV (reference sequence). V dropped 2 bases and J dropped 0 bases, with 14 bases sitting between them. The DNA for the CDR3 is TGTGCCAGCAGTTTAAGGGGGGGACCGGATAGCAATCAGCCCCAGCATTTT. It encodes CASSLRGGPDSNQPQHF.

V is TRBV1 and J is TRBJ2-1; no check of the table's D call, TRBD2, against the DNA was made. TRBV1 is described as a pseudogene. This CDR3 is built from 16 residues. CDR3 in amino acids: CTSNSSGGPHDNEQFF. CDR3 sequence (DNA): TGCACCAGCAATTCTAGCGGGGGCCCTCACGACAATGAGCAGTTCTTC.

The V gene is TRBV5-1, the J gene TRBJ1-2, with TRBD1 as a possible D gene (6 bases). V was trimmed by 3 bases and J by 4 bases, leaving 16 bases between them. CDR3 length: 15 residues. The germline V gene encodes CDR1 SGHRS and CDR2 YFSETQ. The CDR3 bases are TGCGCCAGCAGCTCGGGACAAGCCTCCGCCTATGGCTACACCTTC. Protein product: CASSSGQASAYGYTF.

The chain carries TRBV7-6 and TRBJ2-1; unclear D gene. The CDR3 extends over 16 amino acids. The germline gives CDR1 SGHVS, CDR2 FNYEAQ. V was trimmed by 5 bases and J by 0 bases, leaving 14 bases between them. The CDR3 loop is CASSRYGEGSYNEQFF. DNA of the CDR3: TGTGCCAGCAGCCGTTATGGCGAAGGCTCCTACAATGAGCAGTTCTTC.

The chain links TRBV28 to TRBJ2-7; possibly TRBD1 or TRBD2 for D (5 bases each). CDR3 length equals 15 residues. V dropped 6 bases and J dropped 7 bases, with 22 bases sitting between them. Germline V gene lookup returns CDR1 MDHEN and CDR2 SYDVKM. The CDR3 loop reads CASRKWGPGNWEQYF. CDR3 in DNA: TGTGCCAGCAGAAAGTGGGGACCAGGGAACTGGGAGCAGTACTTC. The whole variable domain, remainder taken from reference TRBV28 and TRBJ2-7, is DVKVTQSSRYLVKRTGEKVFLECVQDMDHENMFWYRQDPGLGLRLIYFSYDVKMKEKGDIPEGYSVSREKKERFSLILESASTNQTSMYLCASRKWGPGNWEQYFGPGTRLTVT.

The chain employs TRBV6-6 and TRBJ2-1; D is ambiguous. The germline CDR1 and CDR2 sequences are MNHNY and SVGAGI (reference sequence). V was pared by 7 bases and J by 0 bases, with 16 bases between. This CDR3 spans 16 amino acids. The CDR3 loop reads CASIHGRSLSYNEQFF. Written as DNA, the CDR3 is TGTGCCAGCATTCACGGCAGGTCCCTCTCCTACAATGAGCAGTTCTTC.

There are a few counts of this clone. The rearrangement joins TRBV28 to TRBJ2-7; D is undetermined. Germline V gene sequence: CDR1 MDHEN, CDR2 SYDVKM. The CDR3 runs to 11 residues. V was cut by 4 bases and J by 2 bases, with 3 bases left in between. The DNA of the CDR3 is TGTGCCAGCAGTTACACCTACGAGCAGTACTTC. It translates to CASSYTYEQYF.

The gene calls are TRBV19 and TRBJ2-5; unclear D gene. V was pared by 5 bases and J by 4 bases, with 11 bases between. There are 13 residues in the CDR3. The germline V gene has CDR1 LNHDA and CDR2 SQIVND (reference sequence). CDR3 DNA: TGTGCCAGTAGTTCAACAAAACCAGAGACCCAGTACTTC. Amino acids: CASSSTKPETQYF.